A selection of T cell receptor beta chains follows, all from one sample in a study of blood T cell repertoires in COVID-19. Clones were read by immunoSEQ multiplex PCR, and TCRdb kept only the in-frame ones, dropping some. The table has about 200,000 clones, approximately 80% seen once. The sequenced material came from peripheral blood. The receptors were sampled from a man in his forties or fifties with acute or convalescent COVID-19. Each CDR3 is given with its conserved first and last residue. D genes are given only for firm matches. Only part of the rows carry a size: once, few, many, or a class if the clone is expanded.

TRBD1	.	TRBV7-2	CASRLRQGSNYGYTF
.	.	TRBV19	CASSWAPDSNQPQHF
.	.	TRBV19	CASSADRLNNEQFF
.	.	TRBV7-8	CASSLGGGPPYGYTF
TRBD1	.	TRBV5-1	CASGWTGAVTEAFF
.	.	TRBV29-1	CSVEDPDRWEQYF
TRBD1	.	TRBV6-5	CASIQDRSSQPQHF
TRBD2	once	TRBV27	CASSSRPVAGGGTGELFF
TRBD1	.	TRBV29-1	CSVMRQGARANVLTF
TRBD1	.	TRBV30	CAWSADRVYTF
TRBD2	.	TRBV3-1/TRBV3-2	CASSQGLADSYEQYF
TRBD2	.	TRBV4-1	CASSHGEAGGPPYF
.	.	TRBV15	CATSTIRRGGTQYF
.	once	TRBV19	CATQTRRPEAFF
TRBD1	many	TRBV10-1	CASSPAGQGNSPLHF
TRBD1	.	TRBV13	CASSLDRGNNEQFF
TRBD1	.	TRBV4-1	CASSQRTGGSLNEQFF
TRBD2	.	TRBV19	CASSSRSGTSGRSYEQYF
TRBD2	.	TRBV24-1	CATSFSGSGRATTKNIQYF
TRBD2	.	TRBV29-1	CSVVGLAGTRTDTQYF
TRBD2	many	TRBV3-1/TRBV3-2	CASSTPGLAANEAKNIQYF
.	few	TRBV7-9	CASSLVNTEAFF
TRBD2	.	TRBV7-2	CASSPRGGGTGELFF
.	.	TRBV7-6	CASFTGQSNTEAFF
TRBD1	.	TRBV7-3	CASSLSAGGGGGYTF
.	.	TRBV9	CASSATSSNTGELFF
.	.	TRBV19	CASSIDTGMNTEAFF
TRBD2	.	TRBV7-2	CASSLLAGGTDTQYF
.	.	TRBV27	CASRPPYRTRNSPLHF
.	.	TRBV6-1	CASSESGSYGYTF
.	.	TRBV5-5	CASSLAGENSPLHF
TRBD1	.	TRBV7-2	CASSPFAGGAVGYTF
.	.	TRBV11-2	CASSLARASYEQYF
.	.	TRBV7-2	CASSQFGSDTEAFF